This T cell receptor beta chain was found in a study of control samples from healthy donors and cancer patients (TCRdb year 2020). A note on this clone: Its antigen specificity is not known. Base qualities were left out, and no much larger clone turns up one base away.

V is trimmed back by 5 bases and J by 7 bases, and the junction contains 11 bases that no gene match accounts for. From the cysteine up to the phenylalanine, the CDR3 has a length of 15 residues. The only DNA kept is the CDR3, 45 bases in frame from the first base. CDR1 and CDR2 were assigned from the germline V gene as MNHEY and SVGAGI. Library generation was performed with the immunoSEQ multiplex PCR assay. In its TCRdb copy, this immuneACCESS table keeps in-frame sequences only and misses some clones. Where compared with another copy, unresolved V genes explain less than half of these, and the others have no known cause. The sample records roughly 150,000 clones, 80% to 90% of which are singletons. The ten largest clones represent approximately 1.8% of the sample.

The sequence is built from TRBV6-5 and TRBJ1-5; 7 bases in between match TRBD1. Sequences were obtained from blood. This sequence was found in a man in his late teens or twenties in good health. The CDR3 amino acid sequence is: CASSPRDSPRQPQHF. At the DNA level, the sequence is TGTGCCAGCAGTCCCCGGGACAGCCCCAGACAGCCCCAGCATTTT.